Each of the 26 T cell receptor beta chains below was sequenced from the same sample in a study of graft-versus-host responses after intestinal transplantation. Their cognate antigens are unknown. Data came from immunoSEQ multiplex PCR; TCRdb stores just in-frame clones and leaves some out. The sample has tens of thousands of clones, roughly 90% seen once. The sequences come from unstimulated CD8+ T cells sorted from spleen or lymph node cells, collected before intestinal transplant. The source of these receptors is a human donor who received an intestinal transplant.

This chain links TRBV28 with TRBJ2-7, with a tentative D call TRBD1 (6 bases). V lost 3 bases, J lost 1 base, and 10 bases lay in between. Germline V gene sequence: CDR1 MDHEN, CDR2 SYDVKM. The CDR3 sequence is 14 residues long. CDR3: CASSFADSSYEQYF. CDR3 sequence (DNA): TGTGCCAGCAGTTTTGCGGACAGTTCCTACGAGCAGTACTTC. Using reference TRBV28 and TRBJ2-7 for the parts outside the CDR3, the full variable domain is DVKVTQSSRYLVKRTGEKVFLECVQDMDHENMFWYRQDPGLGLRLIYFSYDVKMKEKGDIPEGYSVSREKKERFSLILESASTNQTSMYLCASSFADSSYEQYFGPGTRLTVT.

The chain is built from TRBV13 and TRBJ1-3; D is unclear. CDR3 size: 15 residues. Looked up from germline, CDR1 is PRHDT and CDR2 is FYEKMQ (reference sequence). Trimming took off 5 bases at V and 0 bases at J, with 11 bases between the two ends. The CDR3: CASSPGVSSGNTIYF. The CDR3 DNA follows: TGTGCCAGCAGCCCCGGGGTTAGCTCTGGAAACACCATATATTTT.

The V and J genes are TRBV9 and TRBJ2-3; a weak D match, TRBD2 (6 bases). The germline V gene encodes CDR1 SGDLS and CDR2 YYNGEE. The V end was cut by 1 base, the J end by 2 bases, with 11 bases between. The CDR3 runs to 15 residues. The CDR3 region has the DNA TGTGCCAGCAGCGTAAGGCGGGGCTACACAGATACGCAGTATTTT. Translation: CASSVRRGYTDTQYF.

V usage is TRBV7-9 and J usage is TRBJ2-1, with 11 positions matching TRBD2. The CDR3 runs to 15 residues. V shed 5 bases, J shed 6 bases, and the junction held 6 bases outside the gene matches. Germline lookup yields CDR1 SEHNR and CDR2 FQNEAQ (reference sequence). Here the CDR3 DNA reads TGTGCCAGCAGCCGAACTAGCGGGAGACCCAATGAGCAGTTCTTC. This gives the protein CASSRTSGRPNEQFF.

The chain has TRBV28 and TRBJ1-2; a possible D gene is TRBD1 (5 bases). Germline V lookup: CDR1 MDHEN, CDR2 SYDVKM. This CDR3 has 15 amino acids. Deletions cut 2 bases from V and 4 bases from J, with 14 bases between. Here the CDR3 DNA reads TGTGCCAGCAGTTTACGACCATTGGGACTCTATGGCTACACCTTC. Its translation is CASSLRPLGLYGYTF.

This clone has just a few counts. The V and J genes are TRBV28 and TRBJ1-6; D possibly corresponds to TRBD1 (5 bases). Trimming pared 5 bases from V and 8 bases from J, leaving 13 bases between. The germline CDR1 and CDR2 sequences are MDHEN and SYDVKM. The CDR3 is 14 residues long. CDR3 bases: TGTGCCAGCAGTACCGCAGGGTCGGATTCACCCCTCCACTTT. It translates to CASSTAGSDSPLHF. The whole variable domain, remainder taken from reference TRBV28 and TRBJ1-6, is DVKVTQSSRYLVKRTGEKVFLECVQDMDHENMFWYRQDPGLGLRLIYFSYDVKMKEKGDIPEGYSVSREKKERFSLILESASTNQTSMYLCASSTAGSDSPLHFGNGTRLTVT.

V is TRBV10-1 and J is TRBJ2-5, with 8 bases lining up with TRBD1. The J call may be in error: the DNA end matches TRBJ2-7 better. The length of the CDR3 is 15 residues. CDR1 is WNHNN and CDR2 is SYGVQD in the germline V gene (reference sequence). The DNA of the CDR3 is TGCGCCAGCAGTGAGGCCCCGGGACAGGCCTACGAGCAGTACTTC. Protein product: CASSEAPGQAYEQYF.

The chain couples TRBV19 to TRBJ2-5, with 9 bases identical to TRBD2. Germline CDR1 LNHDA, CDR2 SQIVND (reference sequence). This CDR3 has 15 amino acids. The V segment lost 3 bases and the J segment 2 bases; nucleotides outside the gene matches: 4. The CDR3 loop is CASSIGTSWQETQYF. Written as DNA, the CDR3 is TGTGCCAGTAGTATCGGGACTAGCTGGCAAGAGACCCAGTACTTC.

This clone was recorded once. The chain combines TRBV2 with TRBJ2-1, with TRBD2 identical over 7 bases. After removal of 6 bases from V and 2 bases from J, the junction contained 7 bases not matched to a gene. CDR3 length: 15 residues. Per germline, CDR1 SNHLY and CDR2 FYNNEI. CDR3 loop: CASSGRLAAYNEQFF. CDR3 nucleotides: TGTGCCAGCAGCGGGCGACTAGCTGCCTACAATGAGCAGTTCTTC.

This clone was found once. The chain links TRBV7-9 to TRBJ1-1; possibly TRBD1 for D (5 bases). Trimming took 5 bases from V and 1 from J, leaving 11 bases between them. CDR3 length: 14 residues. Germline V CDR1 and CDR2: SEHNR, FQNEAQ (reference sequence). The CDR3 DNA is TGTGCCAGCAGCGGGGGGTCGGCGAACACTGAAGCTTTCTTT. As protein: CASSGGSANTEAFF.

The J gene is TRBJ2-1, the V gene TRBV29-1, with TRBD1 identical over 7 bases. Trimming at V came to 4 bases and at J to 5 bases, leaving 5 bases not matched to a gene. CDR3 length: 13 residues. Germline values: CDR1 SQVTM, CDR2 ANQGSEA. Here the CDR3 reads CSVVGTVDNEQFF. In DNA form, the CDR3 reads TGCAGCGTTGTGGGGACAGTCGACAATGAGCAGTTCTTC.

J is TRBJ1-5 and V is TRBV5-5, with D maybe TRBD1 (5 bases). This CDR3 region has 15 residues. Germline loops: CDR1 SGHKS, CDR2 YYEKEE (reference sequence). The V gene lost 4 bases and the J gene lost 1 base, with 12 bases spanning the gap. The CDR3 region is CASSPTAGSNQPQHF. CDR3 sequence (DNA): TGTGCCAGCAGCCCAACCGCAGGGAGCAATCAGCCCCAGCATTTT.

This rearrangement joins TRBV5-1 to TRBJ2-1, with TRBD2 matching 7 bases. The CDR3 is 15 residues long. Germline assignment: CDR1 SGHRS and CDR2 YFSETQ. The junction had 6 bases not matched to a gene; V was cut back by 6 bases and J by 0 bases. CDR3 loop: CASTGGSDSYNEQFF. Here the CDR3 DNA reads TGCGCCAGCACAGGCGGGAGCGACTCCTACAATGAGCAGTTCTTC.

V usage is TRBV28 and J usage is TRBJ1-2, with 12 bases fitting TRBD1. Germline V CDR1 and CDR2: MDHEN, SYDVKM. Unmatched junction bases numbered 5, after V lost 3 bases and J lost 0 bases. The CDR3 covers 17 residues. The CDR3 sequence: CASSFWDRGPPNYGYTF. The CDR3 DNA reads as TGTGCCAGCAGTTTTTGGGACAGGGGGCCCCCTAACTATGGCTACACCTTC.

This chain links TRBV9 with TRBJ2-7; D unclear. Germline V gene data show CDR1 as SGDLS and CDR2 as YYNGEE. V was shortened by 7 bases and J by 2 bases, with 10 bases between the two germline ends. CDR3 length: 12 amino acids. CDR3 sequence reads: CASSTTPYEQYF. The CDR3 bases are TGTGCCAGCTCTACTACTCCCTACGAGCAGTACTTC.

The chain employs TRBV2 and TRBJ2-1, with 12 positions matching TRBD2. The CDR3 loop spans 14 amino acids. The germline V gene has CDR1 SNHLY and CDR2 FYNNEI. V shed 10 bases, J shed 8 bases, and the junction held 9 bases outside the gene matches. The CDR3 DNA reads as TGTGCCATCCAGACTAGCGGGAGTAGGTATGAGCAGTTCTTC. It specifies CAIQTSGSRYEQFF.

This chain joins TRBV4-2 and TRBJ2-7; 7 bases are shared with TRBD2. This CDR3 region has 14 residues. Germline V gives CDR1 LGHNA, CDR2 YNFKEQ. Germline trimming cut 0 bases from V and 1 base from J; bases unmatched to any gene: 0. Written as DNA, the CDR3 is TGTGCCAGCAGCCAAGAGCGGGGGTCCTACGAGCAGTACTTC. This sequence encodes CASSQERGSYEQYF.

The chain couples TRBV2 to TRBJ2-7, with TRBD2 matching 13 bases. The V segment lost 7 bases and the J segment 3 bases; nucleotides outside the gene matches: 3. The germline V gene has CDR1 SNHLY and CDR2 FYNNEI. This CDR3 comprises 14 residues. The CDR3 nucleotides are TGTGCCAGCATAGGGACTAGCGGGAACTACGAGCAGTACTTC. Translation: CASIGTSGNYEQYF.

V is TRBV19 and J is TRBJ2-7; weak D call: TRBD2 (6 bases). CDR3 length equals 14 residues. The V gene lost 5 bases and the J gene lost 3 bases, with 14 bases spanning the gap. Germline CDR1 is LNHDA and CDR2 is SQIVND (reference sequence). CDR3 protein: CASSYGREDYEQYF. The CDR3 nucleotides read TGTGCCAGTAGTTATGGCAGGGAGGACTACGAGCAGTACTTC.

The chain couples TRBV4-1 to TRBJ2-1; 8 nucleotides line up with TRBD2. This CDR3 spans 14 amino acids. Per germline, CDR1 MGHRA and CDR2 YSYEKL. J was trimmed by 5 bases and V by 4 bases; bases with no gene match: 4. The CDR3 loop is CASSRNSGDNEQFF. The CDR3 DNA reads as TGCGCCAGCAGCCGGAATAGCGGGGACAATGAGCAGTTCTTC.

J is TRBJ2-7 and V is TRBV5-1, with D possibly matching TRBD1 (5 bases). Trimming cost V 1 base and J 0 bases, with 14 bases left between them. The CDR3 runs 16 residues. Per the germline V gene, CDR1 is SGHRS and CDR2 is YFSETQ. The CDR3 DNA follows: TGCGCCAGCAGCTTGCTACCTCATGACAGCTCCTACGAGCAGTACTTC. It yields the protein CASSLLPHDSSYEQYF. The complete variable domain, with remaining parts taken from reference TRBV5-1 and TRBJ2-7, reads KAGVTQTPRYLIKTRGQQVTLSCSPISGHRSVSWYQQTPGQGLQFLFEYFSETQRNKGNFPGRFSGRQFSNSRSEMNVSTLELGDSALYLCASSLLPHDSSYEQYFGPGTRLTVT.

The chain combines TRBV6-5 with TRBJ2-5, with D unresolved. The J call is doubtful: the DNA matches TRBJ2-7 better. The CDR3 extends over 14 amino acids. CDR1 is MNHEY and CDR2 is SVGAGI in the germline V gene. CDR3 in amino acids: CASSYSNQHYEQYF. The CDR3 DNA follows: TGTGCCAGCAGTTACTCCAATCAACACTACGAGCAGTACTTC.

The chain uses TRBV4-2 and TRBJ2-3; D gene unclear. The CDR3 sequence is 15 residues long. CDR1 is LGHNA, CDR2 YNFKEQ, per germline. Trimming took 4 bases from V and 2 from J, leaving 13 bases between them. The CDR3 DNA sequence: TGTGCCAGCAGCCCTAGTGTAGCATTCACAGATACGCAGTATTTT. Its translation is CASSPSVAFTDTQYF.

V usage is TRBV19 and J usage is TRBJ1-5; 9 bases line up with TRBD1. This CDR3 comprises 16 residues. Germline-derived CDR1 and CDR2 are LNHDA and SQIVND (reference sequence). With 3 bases clipped from V and 0 bases from J, the junction kept 3 bases outside the gene matches. The CDR3 spells CASSIVTGGSNQPQHF. Written as DNA, the CDR3 is TGTGCCAGTAGTATCGTGACAGGGGGTAGCAATCAGCCCCAGCATTTT.

The V call is TRBV25-1, the J call TRBJ2-5; D is unclear. CDR3 length: 10 residues. Trimming cost V 6 bases and J 4 bases, with 3 bases left between them. Germline CDR1 MGHDK, CDR2 SYGVNS. CDR3 loop: CASSLETQYF. CDR3 nucleotides: TGTGCCAGCAGCTTAGAGACCCAGTACTTC.

This clone qualifies as medium-sized. The chain carries TRBV6-4 and TRBJ2-7; TRBD2 matches at 14 bases. V shed 4 bases and J 6 bases; nucleotides not matched to a gene: 2. Looked up from germline, CDR1 is MRHNA and CDR2 is SNTAGT. This CDR3 is 14 amino acids long. CDR3 region: CASSAGTSGSEQYF. In nucleotides, the CDR3 is TGTGCCAGCAGTGCCGGGACTAGCGGGAGCGAGCAGTACTTC.